This TCR beta chain was obtained from a study of blood T cell repertoires in COVID-19. Study context: Acute and convalescent COVID-19 samples came from the United States, Italy and Spain. T cells, B-cell-depleted T cells, or PBMCs supplied cDNA or gDNA.

The CDR3 is 15 amino acids. CDR1 SGDLS and CDR2 YYNGEE come from the germline V gene. V lost 4 bases and J lost 0, with 11 bases in between. Original methodology: Estimation of nucleated cell counts relied on the amplification of reference gene primers. TCRdb keeps only in-frame clones here, not all; method: immunoSEQ multiplex PCR. V, J and clone size are taken as reported in that table, and D and trimming were inferred from the DNA itself. Of 100,000 to 150,000 clones listed, 80% to 90% are singletons. Specimen: peripheral blood. This TCR was recovered from a man at least 80 years old with active or convalescent COVID-19. This sequence joins TRBV9 and TRBJ1-3; TRBD1 might be the D (5 bases). The CDR3 sequence is CASSLSGDSGNTIYF. The CDR3 DNA sequence: TGTGCCAGCAGCCTGTCGGGGGACTCTGGAAACACCATATATTTT.